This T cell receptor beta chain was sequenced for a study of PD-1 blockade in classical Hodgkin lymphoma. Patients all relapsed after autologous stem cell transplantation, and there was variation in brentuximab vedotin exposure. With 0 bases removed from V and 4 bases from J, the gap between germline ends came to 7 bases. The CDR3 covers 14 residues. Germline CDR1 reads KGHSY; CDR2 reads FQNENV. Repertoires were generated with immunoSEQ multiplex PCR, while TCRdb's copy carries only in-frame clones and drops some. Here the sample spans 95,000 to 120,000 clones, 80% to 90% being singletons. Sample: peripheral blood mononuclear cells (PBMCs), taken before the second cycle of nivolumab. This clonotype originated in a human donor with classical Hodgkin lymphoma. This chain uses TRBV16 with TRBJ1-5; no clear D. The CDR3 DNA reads TGTGCCAGCAGCCAATCCCCCCGGAATCAGCCCCAGCATTTT. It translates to CASSQSPRNQPQHF.